These 25 T cell receptor beta chains came from one sample sequenced in a study of control samples from healthy donors and cancer patients. Sequencing was performed with immunoSEQ multiplex PCR; in TCRdb, only in-frame clones are kept and a portion is missing. In the table there are over 80,000 clones, roughly four fifths of which are singletons. The sample comprised blood. Receptors originate from a man aged 55 to 70 in good health.

The J gene is TRBJ1-2, the V gene TRBV13; TRBD1 agrees at 9 bases. The CDR3 has 15 amino acids. V was clipped by 3 bases and J by 14 bases; unmatched bases: 16. CDR1 is PRHDT and CDR2 is FYEKMQ in the germline V gene (reference sequence). CDR3 DNA sequence: TGTGCCAGCAGCTTTATGACAGGGGGAGTTAGTCTTCTAACCTTC. Its translation: CASSFMTGGVSLLTF.

This rearrangement joins TRBV25-1 to TRBJ2-1; TRBD2 matches 8 bases. V trimming: 1 base; J trimming: 9 bases; junction bases outside the gene matches: 5. The CDR3 consists of 14 residues. Germline CDR1 is MGHDK and CDR2 is SYGVNS. The CDR3 coding sequence is TGTGCCAGCAGTGAATGGCGGGAGGCGAGTGAGCAGTTCTTC. This sequence encodes CASSEWREASEQFF.

The V gene is TRBV11-2, the J gene TRBJ1-4, with D possibly TRBD1 on 5 matching bases. The CDR3 is made up of 15 amino acids. In germline, CDR1 is SGHAT, CDR2 FQNNGV. V was pared by 4 bases and J by 0 bases, with 9 bases between. The DNA for the CDR3 is TGTGCCAGCAGCTCGGACACTGCAACTAATGAAAAACTGTTTTTT. Its translation is CASSSDTATNEKLFF.

Only a few counts were recorded for this clone. The chain couples TRBV11-1 to TRBJ2-6; maybe TRBD2 (5 bases). This CDR3 region has 16 residues. V gave up 2 bases and J gave up 4 bases, with 12 bases separating them. Germline V lookup: CDR1 SGHAT, CDR2 FQDESV (reference sequence). The CDR3 DNA reads TGTGCCAGCAGCTTAACTGGGCGGGTCGGGGCCAACGTCCTGACTTTC. Its protein product is CASSLTGRVGANVLTF.

The chain carries TRBV6-5 and TRBJ2-3; D is undetermined. The germline V and J ends were trimmed by 4 bases and 2 bases, with 16 bases remaining between them. Germline V gives CDR1 MNHEY, CDR2 SVGAGI. This CDR3 is built from 16 residues. CDR3 sequence: CASSLGSRPFTDTQYF. The DNA for the CDR3 is TGTGCCAGCAGTTTGGGGTCCCGTCCGTTCACAGATACGCAGTATTTT.

The gene calls are TRBV5-1 and TRBJ1-1; 7 bases are a match to TRBD1. Per germline, CDR1 SGHRS and CDR2 YFSETQ. The V and J ends lost 3 bases and 5 bases, in that order; junction bases with no gene match: 4. CDR3 length: 13 amino acids. CDR3 in amino acids: CASSSTGMTEAFF. DNA of the CDR3: TGCGCCAGCAGCTCGACAGGGATGACTGAAGCTTTCTTT. Using reference TRBV5-1 and TRBJ1-1 for the parts outside the CDR3, the full variable domain is KAGVTQTPRYLIKTRGQQVTLSCSPISGHRSVSWYQQTPGQGLQFLFEYFSETQRNKGNFPGRFSGRQFSNSRSEMNVSTLELGDSALYLCASSSTGMTEAFFGQGTRLTVV.

Written as DNA, the CDR3 is TGTGCCAGCAGCCAAGGCGGGAGTCTATATACGCAGTATTTT. The encoded protein is CASSQGGSLYTQYF. The V gene is TRBV3-1 (or the pseudogene TRBV3-2), the J gene TRBJ2-3; 7 nucleotides line up with TRBD2. V shed 1 base and J 7 bases; nucleotides not matched to a gene: 5. Germline lookup yields CDR1 LGHDT and CDR2 YNNKEL (reference sequence). This CDR3 comprises 14 residues.

V usage is TRBV10-3 and J usage is TRBJ2-2; TRBD1 matches 11 bases. The length of the CDR3 is 17 residues. Germline assignment: CDR1 ENHRY and CDR2 SYGVKD. J gave up 1 base and V 6 bases, and 7 bases lay outside the gene matches. The CDR3 nucleotides are TGTGCCATCAGGGCCGGGACAGGGGGGATGAACACCGGGGAGCTGTTTTTT. It specifies CAIRAGTGGMNTGELFF.

The CDR3 is CASSSNTEAFF. Here the CDR3 DNA reads TGTGCCAGCAGTTCAAACACTGAAGCTTTCTTT. The chain recombines TRBV12-3 or TRBV12-4 with TRBJ1-1, with D unclear. This CDR3 region has 11 residues. V was cut by 4 bases and J by 2 bases, with 2 bases left in between.

The chain's CDR3 is CASSFYGASYNSPLHF. CDR3 coding DNA: TGTGCCAGCAGCTTTTATGGGGCCTCCTATAATTCACCCCTCCACTTT. The J gene is TRBJ1-6, the V gene TRBV5-6; D might be TRBD1 (5 bases). There are 16 residues in the CDR3. Per germline, CDR1 SGHDT and CDR2 YYEEEE. The V end lost 2 bases, the J end lost 0 bases, and 9 bases lay between the germline ends.

This clone came up once. The chain uses TRBV6-1 and TRBJ1-6; 7 bases map to TRBD1. Germline assignment: CDR1 MNHNS and CDR2 SASEGT. This CDR3 has 12 residues. Germline trimming cut 3 bases from V and 19 bases from J; bases unmatched to any gene: 9. CDR3 loop: CASSDSPTGPHF. CDR3 nucleotide sequence: TGTGCCAGCAGTGATTCGCCGACAGGGCCTCACTTT.

This sequence joins TRBV3-1 (or the pseudogene TRBV3-2) and TRBJ2-1; possibly TRBD1 for D (5 bases). Germline V gives CDR1 LGHDT, CDR2 YNNKEL (reference sequence). The V and J ends lost 3 bases and 8 bases respectively, with 23 bases between them. CDR3 length: 17 amino acids. CDR3 residues: CASSQEVVGASWDEQFF. The CDR3 nucleotides are TGTGCCAGCAGCCAGGAAGTGGTTGGGGCCTCCTGGGATGAGCAGTTCTTC.

The gene calls are TRBV4-1 and TRBJ2-7, with 8 bases that match TRBD2. Per germline, CDR1 MGHRA and CDR2 YSYEKL. Losses at the gene ends were 3 bases for V and 0 bases for J; bases not matched to a gene: 1. This CDR3 has 14 residues. The CDR3 DNA reads TGCGCCAGCAGCCACGGACTAGCCTCCTACGAGCAGTACTTC. Translating gives CASSHGLASYEQYF.

This clone has more than one count but fewer than ten. The J gene is TRBJ2-3, the V gene TRBV18; D unresolved. Trimming cost V 3 bases and J 1 base, with 8 bases left between them. CDR3 length: 14 residues. Germline loops: CDR1 KGHSH, CDR2 LQKENI. CDR3 DNA: TGTGCCAGCTCACCGCTGACACGCACAGATACGCAGTATTTT. It specifies CASSPLTRTDTQYF.

This clone came up once. The V and J genes are TRBV29-1 and TRBJ2-7, with D perhaps TRBD2 (6 bases). Trimming pared 5 bases from V and 3 bases from J, leaving 20 bases between. The CDR3 covers 15 residues. Germline V gene data show CDR1 as SQVTM and CDR2 as ANQGSEA. The CDR3 nucleotides are TGCAGCGTTTTGAAACTCCAGGGACTCCGCTACGAGCAGTACTTC. Translating it yields CSVLKLQGLRYEQYF.

This rearrangement joins TRBV19 to TRBJ1-1; D remains unclear. This CDR3 region has 14 residues. Between the trimmed V and J ends, which lost 7 bases and 1 base, there was a span of 13 bases. Per germline, CDR1 LNHDA and CDR2 SQIVND (reference sequence). CDR3 sequence (DNA): TGTGCCAGTAACCCCCAAACTACGAACACTGAAGCTTTCTTT. It encodes CASNPQTTNTEAFF.

This CDR3 reads CASSSGGGQGARGYTF. As DNA, the CDR3 is TGTGCCAGCTCCTCTGGAGGGGGACAGGGGGCGCGGGGCTACACCTTC. V gene TRBV5-4 combines with J gene TRBJ1-2, with 12 bases lining up with TRBD1. The germline V gene encodes CDR1 SGHNT and CDR2 YYREEE (reference sequence). J gave up 8 bases and V 7 bases, and 15 bases lay outside the gene matches. The length of the CDR3 is 16 residues. The entire variable domain, with the rest obtained from reference TRBV5-4 and TRBJ1-2, is as follows: ETGVTQSPTHLIKTRGQQVTLRCSSQSGHNTVSWYQQALGQGPQFIFQYYREEENGRGNFPPRFSGLQFPNYSSELNVNALELDDSALYLCASSSGGGQGARGYTFGSGTRLTVV.

The V call is TRBV2, the J call TRBJ1-2; D gene uncertain. Trimming stripped 2 bases from V and 4 bases from J, with 8 bases between. The CDR3 loop spans 13 amino acids. In germline, CDR1 is SNHLY, CDR2 FYNNEI. The CDR3 here is CASSELGIYGYTF. Here the CDR3 DNA reads TGTGCCAGCAGTGAACTGGGGATCTATGGCTACACCTTC.

This clone was observed once. The gene calls are TRBV19 and TRBJ1-1; TRBD1 is a possible D gene (6 bases). The CDR3 totals 14 residues. Trimming cost V 10 bases and J 5 bases, with 20 bases left between them. Per germline, CDR1 LNHDA and CDR2 SQIVND (reference sequence). CDR3 sequence: CATRIGGRVTEAFF. CDR3 bases: TGTGCCACCAGGATCGGGGGGCGCGTAACTGAAGCTTTCTTT.

This clone was counted once. The rearrangement links TRBV4-1 to TRBJ2-1; D remains ambiguous. The CDR3 covers 14 residues. CDR1 and CDR2 from the germline V gene are MGHRA and YSYEKL. Trimming shortened V by 0 bases and J by 6 bases, and 9 bases separated the two germline ends. DNA of the CDR3: TGCGCCAGCAGCCAAGAAGGCAGCCTCAATGAGCAGTTCTTC. Translation: CASSQEGSLNEQFF.

The chain combines TRBV18 with TRBJ1-1; D uncertain. V was cut by 3 bases and J by 1 base, with 9 bases left in between. This CDR3 comprises 14 residues. The germline CDR1 and CDR2 sequences are KGHSH and LQKENI. The CDR3 DNA is TGTGCCAGCTCACCCCCAATGGGGAACACTGAAGCTTTCTTT. Protein: CASSPPMGNTEAFF.

V and J are TRBV11-2 and TRBJ2-4; possible D gene TRBD2, 7 bases. Per the germline V gene, CDR1 is SGHAT and CDR2 is FQNNGV. This CDR3 comprises 17 residues. V was cut by 4 bases and J by 1 base, with 17 bases left in between. The CDR3 reads CASSWQKGGRAKNIQYF. In DNA form, the CDR3 reads TGTGCCAGCAGCTGGCAGAAGGGGGGGCGGGCCAAAAACATTCAGTACTTC.

This clone has only one observation. This sequence joins TRBV29-1 and TRBJ2-1; tentative D call: TRBD1 (6 bases). Trimming shortened V by 4 bases and J by 5 bases, and 12 bases separated the two germline ends. The germline gives CDR1 SQVTM, CDR2 ANQGSEA. CDR3 length: 13 amino acids. CDR3 protein: CSVVGQRNNEQFF. DNA for the CDR3: TGCAGCGTTGTCGGACAGCGGAACAATGAGCAGTTCTTC.

The table lists this clone with a count of one. At one end the junction does not follow the germline gene, possibly because of a read error. J is TRBJ1-1 and V is TRBV29-1; the D gene is possibly TRBD1 (5 bases). From germline, CDR1 is SQVTM and CDR2 ANQGSEA. This CDR3 has 12 residues. The CDR3 loop is CSAETGPVGAFF. In DNA form, the CDR3 reads TGCAGCGCTGAAACAGGCCCGGTGGGCGCTTTCTTT. The full variable domain, its missing parts supplied by reference TRBV29-1 and TRBJ1-1, is SAVISQKPSRDICQRGTSLTIQCQVDSQVTMMFWYRQQPGQSLTLIATANQGSEATYESGFVIDKFPISRPNLTFSTLTVSNMSPEDSSIYLCSAETGPVGAFFGQGTRLTVV.

The rearrangement links TRBV11-2 to TRBJ2-5; a weak D match, TRBD2 (5 bases). CDR3 length: 14 residues. The V gene's germline CDR1 is SGHAT and CDR2 FQNNGV. Trimming removed 3 bases at V and 5 bases at J, with 13 bases between. The CDR3 coding sequence is TGTGCCAGCAGCTTCCCGGGGTTTTTGGAGACCCAGTACTTC. It yields the protein CASSFPGFLETQYF.